The T cell receptor beta chain described here comes from a study of blood T cells in healthy people across ages. Next came a second PCR, run for about 7 to 12 cycles, which used a sample-barcoded 5' primer along with a J-beta primer mix. TCRdb re-called the 5' RACE reads with MiXCR, one entry per CDR3 protein. Altogether around 1,000,000 distinct CDR3 sequences are present, roughly 24% being singletons, with the ten largest covering around 0.75%. This clonotype showed up just a few times. Roughly 10 milliliters of peripheral blood were drawn from each donor. The ends lost 6 bases at V and 3 bases at J; junction bases unmatched: 7. The CDR3 is 14 residues long. Germline CDR1 MNHEY, CDR2 SMNVEV (reference sequence). This sample also appeared in a second study, on T cells of mothers and their children.

The sample consisted of blood. The chain recombines TRBV27 with TRBJ1-2; TRBD1 aligns across 7 bases. This sequence was found in a girl aged 2-10 years in good health. The CDR3 DNA sequence: TGTGCCAGCAGAGACAGGGTGGGATACTATGGCTACACCTTC. As protein: CASRDRVGYYGYTF.